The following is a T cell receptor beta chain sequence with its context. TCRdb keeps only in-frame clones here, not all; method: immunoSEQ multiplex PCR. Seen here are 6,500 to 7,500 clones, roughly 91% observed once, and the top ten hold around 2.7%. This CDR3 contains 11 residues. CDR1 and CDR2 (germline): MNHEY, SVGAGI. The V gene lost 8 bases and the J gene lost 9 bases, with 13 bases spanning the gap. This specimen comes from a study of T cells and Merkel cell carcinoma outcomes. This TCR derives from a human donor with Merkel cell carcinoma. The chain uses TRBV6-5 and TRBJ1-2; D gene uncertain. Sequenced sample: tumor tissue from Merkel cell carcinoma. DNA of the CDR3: TGTGCCAGCCGTGTAGCTTACAGCTACACCTTC. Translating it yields CASRVAYSYTF.